The T cell receptor beta chain described here comes from a study of cytomegalovirus exposure and HLA in healthy donors (dated by TCRdb to 2015 to 2018). About the study as a whole: An earlier analysis of about 530 of the donors reported about 280 Gb of sequence data and 117 million unique TCR beta sequences obtained from approximately 180 million T cells. Alongside the repertoire data, information on donor age, sex, ethnicity and CMV serostatus was compiled. An early release covering roughly 600 HLA-typed donors comprised 250 to 350 gigabases of sequencing data and approximately 80 million unique TCR sequences. HLA typing covered class I and class II loci at four-digit resolution. Because of strong linkage in the cohort, roughly five DR-DQ haplotypes were treated as single units for association and clustering. Rather than using new phenotypic data, the later analysis identified candidate immune exposures from TCR beta sequences and from how often those sequences occurred across donors. The study aimed to test whether cataloging public T cell receptors could reveal signatures of past pathogen exposure. The T cell repertoires of 666 subjects were profiled by immunosequencing and related to cytomegalovirus serostatus. Every repertoire in the discovery cohort had been generated on one and the same sequencing platform. Among approximately 370 genotyped donors of the cohort, an average of around 250,000 unique TCR beta nucleotide sequences was sequenced per donor, of which about 18% were non-productive. Among the approximately 400 genotyped donors, around 81% belonged to the genetic ancestry cluster associated with self-reported Caucasian donors. To decide whether each TCR beta V gene segment behaved as functional or pseudogenic, an earlier analysis of some 600 of the donors relied on high-throughput TCR beta sequencing. A separate validation cohort of over 95 different subjects was used in addition to the 666-subject first cohort. Typing coverage varied by locus: roughly 620-640 donors for A, B, C, DRB1 and DQB1; roughly 510 for DQA1; around 610 for DPA1; approximately 450 for DPB1. A later genetic analysis took genome-wide SNP genotypes for about 65% of the roughly 670 donors and used that subset as a discovery cohort. To predict cytomegalovirus infection status, the study combined high-throughput TCR immunosequencing, statistical association of individual TCRs with disease status, and machine learning. To study patterns of TCR occurrence, a later analysis re-analyzed previously published TCR beta repertoires from around 700 donors and added high-resolution HLA genotyping. Study-wide conclusions, independent of this receptor: Most TCR sequences were seen in very few donors, while some public TCRs were found in many individuals. In this cohort, only TCR beta chains were sequenced, and detectable features were limited by the absence of alpha or paired-chain data. In vitro tests confirmed that a few of the cytomegalovirus-associated TCR beta chains recognize cytomegalovirus antigens. For the cohort, immune exposure information was limited to CMV serostatus. In a later analysis, TCR association rates were found to vary across HLA loci, with the most associated TCRs seen for DRB1 alleles and the fewest for HLA-C alleles. In an earlier analysis of 450 to 750 of the donors, most TCR beta V segments appeared in productive rearrangements about 87% or about 30% of the time, broadly matching IMGT annotations. Linkage disequilibrium might explain the correlated functional status among segregating V segments, but an unknown experimental factor could not be ruled out. According to a later genetic analysis, donors in an Asian-associated ancestry cluster had fewer N-insertions in productive TCRs than the roughly 700-donor mean. A later analysis found that HLA-associated TCR beta chains were more clonally expanded and had lower generation probabilities than equally common non-associated chains. Specific HLA alleles were associated with 16,951 TCR beta sequences at a false discovery rate of 0.05 in a later analysis. Because HLA typing was unavailable for some donors at each locus, only the typed subset was used in association tests. Sequencing depth was assumed to be roughly uniform across donors in the presence/absence analyses, though that assumption may not hold. The study gave a list of under 200 TCR beta chains associated with cytomegalovirus. In a later analysis, most CMV-associated TCR beta chains were found to appear HLA-restricted, with HLA associations seemingly driven largely by CMV exposure. Because counts were too low, seventeen rarely observed V segments, including chromosome 9 orphons, were excluded from the earlier analysis of 587 of the donors. A group of highly shared sequence variants was considered likely to be a technical artifact of the sequencing pipeline. It was suggested by the authors that the approach could potentially be generalized to other disease states and immunological phenotypes. Because the 87-base-pair reads could not distinguish some IMGT-functional V segments, including TRBV6-2 and TRBV6-3, those segments were excluded. When HLA alleles, especially DR and DQ, strongly co-occurred, TCR associations were difficult to assign to individual alleles. According to a later analysis, parvovirus B19, influenza, CMV and Epstein-Barr virus appeared linked to several top co-occurrence clusters. V-gene and J-gene trimming of TCR beta chains was associated with a missense DCLRE1C variant in a later genetic analysis, and the association was replicated in an independent cohort. In both the original and validation cohorts, the classifier was reported to diagnose cytomegalovirus status with high specificity and sensitivity. A further reported finding was that TCR beta sequences accurately predicted the HLA-A and HLA-B alleles for most subjects in the first cohort.

This clone has more than one count but fewer than ten. Its antigen is still unknown. Per-nucleotide qualities are absent, and no much larger clonotype sits a single base away. Libraries were built with the immunoSEQ multiplex PCR assay. For the multiplex PCR, a mixture combining 60 forward primers for TCR Vbeta segments and 13 reverse primers for TCR Jbeta segments was used. The CDR3 region of rearranged TCR beta genes was amplified from genomic DNA with a multiplex PCR assay. The amplified TCR beta libraries were sequenced on the Illumina HiSeq System as 87-base-pair reads. The source study handled its data this way. Across the roughly 600 repertoires, a later analysis counted around 80 million unique TCR beta chains, some 11 million of which were shared by at least two donors. Raw reads were error-corrected and collapsed into unique sequences with a nearest-neighbor algorithm that merged closely related sequences to remove PCR and sequencing errors. Alignment of CDR3 sequences to IMGT reference sequences was used to assign V, D and J gene segments. For a sequence to be retained, a match of at least six nucleotides to both a V gene segment and a J gene segment was required. Rearrangements were called productive when the CDR3 lacked stop codons and stayed in frame with V and J; all others were non-productive. CDR3 was defined by IMGT convention, running from the second conserved V-encoded cysteine to the conserved J-encoded phenylalanine. In an earlier analysis of more than 550 of the donors, sequences lacking an unambiguous match to a single V gene segment were excluded. An earlier analysis of several hundred of the donors called V segments functional above 56.7% productive rearrangements and segregating when the between-donor standard deviation exceeded 5%. A statistical classification framework was built for diagnosing cytomegalovirus status from the catalog of TCR beta chain sequences. In a later analysis, V and J genes were assigned by comparing TCR nucleotide sequences against IMGT/GENE-DB human TR gene sequences. A later analysis assigned CDR3 sequences and most-parsimonious VDJ recombination scenarios with the TCRdist pipeline. In a later analysis, each TCR beta chain was defined by its CDR3 amino acid sequence together with its V-gene family, and reads lacking a unique V-gene family were excluded. To address suspected cross-contamination and a sequencing artifact, a later analysis removed approximately 590 highly shared, low-generation-probability nucleotide sequences. For each public chain, a later analysis derived a clonal expansion index from normalized ranks of inferred template counts within each repertoire. In a later analysis, generation probabilities were computed using a VDJ recombination model fitted to out-of-frame rearrangements, and the results were checked against IGoR. In a later analysis, TCR-TCR, TCR-HLA and TCR-CMV co-occurrence was scored with hypergeometric tests, and a repertoire-size bias correction was applied to TCR pairs. False discovery rates were estimated in a later analysis by permuting HLA or CMV assignments 20 times. A later analysis grouped co-occurring TCRs with DBSCAN, adding TCRdist sequence similarity when clustering within HLA-allele-positive subsets. Co-occurrence clustering excluded repertoires with fewer than 30,000 or more than 120,000 public chains, plus five with anomalous nucleotide sharing. This immuneACCESS table, as held by TCRdb, lists in-frame sequences with V and J called but not all clones. Of the missing ones, under half trace to an unresolved V gene in checked studies; the others have no known cause. V, J and clone size were drawn from that table, and D and trimming were deduced from the DNA. The sample table contains tens of thousands of clones; only one count was recorded for roughly three quarters of them. The ten largest clonotypes hold around 3.5% of the sample.

The cohort comprised around 690 healthy bone marrow donors. All cohort members were sampled while nominally healthy, although unrecorded immune exposures were likely present. The donor tested CMV seronegative, placing the donor among the 350 or so seronegative members of the cohort. Every donor gave a peripheral blood sample, and the peripheral blood mononuclear cells from that sample were used for TCR beta sequencing. The Qiagen DNeasy Blood Extraction Kit was used to extract genomic DNA from the blood cell samples. The CDR3, cysteine through phenylalanine, is 15 amino acids long. Only the CDR3 part of the read is kept: 45 bases, read in frame from the first base. For CDR1 and CDR2, the germline V gene lists MNHNS and SASEGT. The germline V end is reduced by 5 bases and the J end by 9 bases; junction bases left unmatched: 12.

Specimen: PBMCs. The TCR comes from a man aged 25-45 years in good health and CMV-seronegative. This chain joins TRBV6-1 to TRBJ2-7, with 11 central nucleotides matching TRBD1. The CDR3 region: CASSLRGQGVEVQYF. The sequenced DNA: TGTGCCAGCAGTCTGCGGGGACAGGGGGTCGAAGTGCAGTACTTC.